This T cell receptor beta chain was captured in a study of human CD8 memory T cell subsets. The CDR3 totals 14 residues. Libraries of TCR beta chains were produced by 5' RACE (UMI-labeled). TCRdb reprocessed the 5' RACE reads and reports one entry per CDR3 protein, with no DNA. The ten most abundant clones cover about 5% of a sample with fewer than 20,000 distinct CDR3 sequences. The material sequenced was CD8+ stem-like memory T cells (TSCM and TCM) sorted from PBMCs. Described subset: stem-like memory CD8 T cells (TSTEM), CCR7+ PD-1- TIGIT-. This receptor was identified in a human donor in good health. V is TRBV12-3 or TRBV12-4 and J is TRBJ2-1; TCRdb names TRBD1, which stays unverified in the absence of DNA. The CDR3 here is CASSSGGIYNEQFF.